Following are 13 T cell receptor beta chains from one sample sequenced in a study of spatial heterogeneity in lung cancer (dated by TCRdb to the late 2010s). Overall study outcomes, separate from this receptor: The number of expanded intratumoral alpha and beta TCRs correlated with the tumor nonsynonymous mutation count.

The time point label for this specimen denotes: sample taken at primary tumor resection. Library method: 5' RACE. The instrument given in TCRdb is NextSeq 500. TCRdb cleaned the public reads at Q25 with fastp, built clones with MiXCR and kept in-frame beta chains. Under each unique CDR3 protein, matching rows form one entry showing the most common genes and DNA. The sample yields 20,000 to 25,000 distinct CDR3 sequences; 5% to 7.5% were counted once. The ten largest account for 10% of the sample. Their target antigens are unknown. The sequenced sample was lung tumor tissue, obtained at surgery. The origin of the receptors is a male donor with early-stage non-small cell lung cancer.

This clonotype has a count of ten or more. The chain uses TRBV28 and TRBJ2-1, with 11 bases matching TRBD2. Germline assignment: CDR1 MDHEN and CDR2 SYDVKM. This CDR3 is 16 amino acids long. V dropped 5 bases and J dropped 6; count of bases not matched to a gene: 9. The CDR3 loop is CASSVPGTSGLNEQFF. The CDR3 DNA sequence: TGTGCCAGCAGTGTTCCCGGGACTAGCGGCCTCAATGAGCAGTTCTTC.

The table lists this clonotype with many counts. The chain uses TRBV19 and TRBJ2-1; no clear D. CDR1 LNHDA and CDR2 SQIVND come from the germline V gene (reference sequence). V dropped 5 bases and J dropped 0 bases, with 11 bases sitting between them. The CDR3 is 15 amino acids. This chain's CDR3 is CASSARQSSYNEQFF. In DNA form, the CDR3 reads TGTGCCAGTAGTGCCCGCCAGAGCTCCTACAATGAGCAGTTCTTC.

This clonotype was counted ten times or more. This sequence joins TRBV28 and TRBJ2-1, with D unclear. The CDR3 sequence is 15 residues long. Per the germline V gene, CDR1 is MDHEN and CDR2 is SYDVKM. Trimming left V 5 bases short and J 0 bases short, with 11 bases between. CDR3: CASSILTLSYNEQFF. As DNA, the CDR3 is TGTGCCAGCAGTATCCTGACCCTCTCCTACAATGAGCAGTTCTTC.

This clonotype has a count of ten or more. The V call is TRBV7-2, the J call TRBJ1-2; TRBD1 matches 9 bases. J gave up 2 bases and V 3 bases, and 7 bases lay outside the gene matches. The length of the CDR3 is 16 residues. Germline CDR1 is SGHTA and CDR2 is FQGNSA. CDR3 sequence: CASSLGTGLSNYGYTF. The CDR3 DNA is TGTGCCAGCAGCTTGGGGACAGGGCTATCAAACTATGGCTACACCTTC.

This clonotype came up many times. The CDR3 region is CATGGGVGSNQPQHF. The CDR3 region has the DNA TGTGCCACCGGGGGAGGCGTAGGTAGCAATCAGCCCCAGCATTTT. The J gene is TRBJ1-5, the V gene TRBV24-1, with D possibly matching TRBD1 (5 bases). Germline loops: CDR1 KGHDR, CDR2 SFDVKD. The CDR3 has 15 amino acids. V was trimmed by 9 bases and J by 0 bases, leaving 14 bases between them.

This clonotype was seen at least ten times. The V call is TRBV2, the J call TRBJ2-1; D gene unclear. Trimming pared 6 bases from V and 8 bases from J, leaving 11 bases between. The CDR3 consists of 12 residues. CDR1 SNHLY and CDR2 FYNNEI come from the germline V gene. This chain's CDR3 is CASRGPADEQFF. DNA for the CDR3: TGTGCCAGCAGGGGCCCGGCAGATGAGCAGTTCTTC.

This clonotype was found many times. The chain recombines TRBV9 with TRBJ1-1; tentative D call: TRBD1 (6 bases). This CDR3 is 13 amino acids long. Germline CDR1 SGDLS, CDR2 YYNGEE. Trimming shortened V by 5 bases and J by 6 bases, and 14 bases separated the two germline ends. CDR3 nucleotide sequence: TGTGCCAGCAGGGCCCCAGGGGAGGCTGAAGCTTTCTTT. It is translated as CASRAPGEAEAFF.

This clonotype was found a few times. This rearrangement joins TRBV28 to TRBJ1-4, with no clear D. CDR3 size: 15 residues. With 4 bases removed from V and 8 bases from J, the gap between germline ends came to 17 bases. Germline V lookup: CDR1 MDHEN, CDR2 SYDVKM. The DNA of the CDR3 is TGTGCCAGCAGTTCCCCGGCGTTGGCGGGAGAAAAACTGTTTTTT. It encodes CASSSPALAGEKLFF.

This clonotype was counted many times. CDR3 loop: CASRMGHTYGYTF. The CDR3, as DNA: TGTGCCAGCAGAATGGGTCATACCTATGGCTACACCTTC. J is TRBJ1-2 and V is TRBV6-5; D gene unclear. This CDR3 has 13 residues. Trimming removed 6 bases from V and 4 bases from J, with 12 bases in between. Germline V gene data show CDR1 as MNHEY and CDR2 as SVGAGI.

This clonotype was seen repeatedly, ten times or more. This chain uses TRBV11-2 with TRBJ2-2, with 12 bases lining up with TRBD1. CDR1 SGHAT and CDR2 FQNNGV come from the germline V gene. The CDR3 is 16 residues long. After removal of 3 bases from V and 7 bases from J, the junction contained 6 bases not matched to a gene. The CDR3: CASSLAGTGGIGELFF. CDR3 bases: TGTGCCAGCAGCTTGGCCGGGACAGGGGGCATCGGGGAGCTGTTTTTT.

In this sample, this clonotype turned up many times. V is TRBV7-8 and J is TRBJ2-1; D is perhaps TRBD2 (6 bases). The V gene lost 5 bases and the J gene lost 8 bases, with 25 bases spanning the gap. This CDR3 spans 17 amino acids. The germline V gene has CDR1 SGHVS and CDR2 FQNEAQ. The CDR3 reads CASSAGFRRHGVDEQFF. The DNA for the CDR3 is TGTGCCAGCAGCGCGGGGTTTAGGAGACACGGAGTCGATGAGCAGTTCTTC. Full variable domain (remainder filled in from reference TRBV7-8 and TRBJ2-1): GAGVSQSPRYKVAKRGQDVALRCDPISGHVSLFWYQQALGQGPEFLTYFQNEAQLDKSGLPSDRFFAERPEGSVSTLKIQRTQQEDSAVYLCASSAGFRRHGVDEQFFGPGTRLTVL.

Ten or more counts support this clonotype. The V gene is TRBV29-1, the J gene TRBJ1-1; 7 bases are a match to TRBD1. This CDR3 has 12 amino acids. V shed 3 bases, J shed 9 bases, and the junction held 7 bases outside the gene matches. In germline, CDR1 is SQVTM, CDR2 ANQGSEA. The CDR3 nucleotides read TGCAGCGTTGATGTCCGGGACAGCAAAGCTTTCTTT. It encodes CSVDVRDSKAFF.

This clonotype was recorded at least ten times. CDR3 amino acids: CASSSVGGQSYEQYF. The CDR3 DNA reads as TGTGCCAGCAGCTCTGTCGGAGGGCAATCCTACGAGCAGTACTTC. This sequence joins TRBV7-2 and TRBJ2-7; D is perhaps TRBD2 (6 bases). V was pared by 4 bases and J by 1 base, with 14 bases between. Germline V gives CDR1 SGHTA, CDR2 FQGNSA. The CDR3 has 15 amino acids.